This T cell receptor beta chain was identified during a study of cytomegalovirus exposure and HLA in healthy donors. The V end lost 4 bases, the J end lost 6 bases, and 13 bases lay between the germline ends. Germline assignment: CDR1 MNHEY and CDR2 SMNVEV (reference sequence). The length of the CDR3 is 14 residues. Primers: 60 Vbeta forward and 13 Jbeta reverse. Assay: immunoSEQ multiplex PCR; the TCRdb copy retains only in-frame clones and omits some. Of under 150,000 clones in the sample, more than 70% are singletons; the top ten hold about 6.7%. Input material: PBMCs. The genes are TRBV27 and TRBJ1-5; D is undetermined. The TCR was taken from a woman between 25 and 40 years old in good health and CMV-seropositive. Here the CDR3 DNA reads TGTGCCAGCAGTTGGACTATGGGGATTCAGCCCCAGCATTTT. Translated: CASSWTMGIQPQHF.